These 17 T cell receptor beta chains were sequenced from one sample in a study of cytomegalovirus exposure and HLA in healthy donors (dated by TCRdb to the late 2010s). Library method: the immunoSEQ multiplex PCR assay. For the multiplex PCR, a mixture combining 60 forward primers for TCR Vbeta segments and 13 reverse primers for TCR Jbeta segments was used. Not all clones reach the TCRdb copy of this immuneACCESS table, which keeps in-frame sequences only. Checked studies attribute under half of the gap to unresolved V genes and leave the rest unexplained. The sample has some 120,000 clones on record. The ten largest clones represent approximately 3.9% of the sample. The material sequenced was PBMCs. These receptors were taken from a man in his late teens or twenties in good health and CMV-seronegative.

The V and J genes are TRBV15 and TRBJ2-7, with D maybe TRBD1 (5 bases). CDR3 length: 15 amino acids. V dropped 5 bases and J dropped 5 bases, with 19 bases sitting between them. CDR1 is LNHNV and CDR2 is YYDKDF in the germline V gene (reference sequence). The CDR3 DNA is TGTGCCACCAGCCCGTGGGAAGGACAAGGGGACGAGCAGTACTTC. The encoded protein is CATSPWEGQGDEQYF. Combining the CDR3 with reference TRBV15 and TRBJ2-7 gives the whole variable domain DAMVIQNPRYQVTQFGKPVTLSCSQTLNHNVMYWYQQKSSQAPKLLFHYYDKDFNNEADTPDNFQSRRPNTSFCFLDIRSPGLGDTAMYLCATSPWEGQGDEQYFGPGTRLTVT.

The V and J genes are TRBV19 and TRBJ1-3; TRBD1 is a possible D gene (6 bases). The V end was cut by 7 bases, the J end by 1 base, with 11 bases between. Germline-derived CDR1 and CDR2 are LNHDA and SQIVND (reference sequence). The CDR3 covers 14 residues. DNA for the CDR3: TGTGCCAGTAATACCGGGACATCTGGAAACACCATATATTTT. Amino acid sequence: CASNTGTSGNTIYF.

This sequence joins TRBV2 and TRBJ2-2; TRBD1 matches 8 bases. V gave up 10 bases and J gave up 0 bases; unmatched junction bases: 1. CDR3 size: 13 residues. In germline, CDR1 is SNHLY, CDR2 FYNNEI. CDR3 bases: TGTGCCACACAGGGGGCGAACACCGGGGAGCTGTTTTTT. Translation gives CATQGANTGELFF.

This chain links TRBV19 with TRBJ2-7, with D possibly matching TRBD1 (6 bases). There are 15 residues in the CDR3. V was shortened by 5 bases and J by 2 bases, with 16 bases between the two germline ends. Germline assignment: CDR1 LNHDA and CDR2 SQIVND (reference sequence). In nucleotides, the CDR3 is TGTGCCAGTAGTGTCCCGGGACACCGAACCTACGAGCAGTACTTC. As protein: CASSVPGHRTYEQYF.

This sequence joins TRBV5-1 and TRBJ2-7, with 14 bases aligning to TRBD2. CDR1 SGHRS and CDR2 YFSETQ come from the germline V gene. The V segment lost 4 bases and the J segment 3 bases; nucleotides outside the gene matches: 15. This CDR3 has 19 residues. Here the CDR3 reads CASSPQGGLAGDFSYEQYF. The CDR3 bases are TGCGCCAGCAGCCCCCAGGGGGGACTAGCGGGAGATTTCAGCTACGAGCAGTACTTC. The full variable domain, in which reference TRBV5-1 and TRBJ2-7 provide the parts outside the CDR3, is KAGVTQTPRYLIKTRGQQVTLSCSPISGHRSVSWYQQTPGQGLQFLFEYFSETQRNKGNFPGRFSGRQFSNSRSEMNVSTLELGDSALYLCASSPQGGLAGDFSYEQYFGPGTRLTVT.

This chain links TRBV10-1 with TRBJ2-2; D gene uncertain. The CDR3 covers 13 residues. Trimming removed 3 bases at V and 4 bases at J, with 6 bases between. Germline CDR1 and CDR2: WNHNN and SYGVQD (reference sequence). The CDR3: CASSETITGELFF. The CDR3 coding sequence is TGCGCCAGCAGTGAAACTATCACCGGGGAGCTGTTTTTT.

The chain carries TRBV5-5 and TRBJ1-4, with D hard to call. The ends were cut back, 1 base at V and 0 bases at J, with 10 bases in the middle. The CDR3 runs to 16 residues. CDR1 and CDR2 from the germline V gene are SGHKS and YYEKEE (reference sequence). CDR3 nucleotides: TGTGCCAGCAGCTTGCGGCAGGTCGCAACTAATGAAAAACTGTTTTTT. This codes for CASSLRQVATNEKLFF.

The DNA of the CDR3 is TGTGCCAGCAGCTCCACGGGCTACGAGCAGTACTTC. Residues: CASSSTGYEQYF. This chain uses TRBV13 with TRBJ2-7, with D uncertain. V lost 4 bases and J 3 bases, leaving 7 bases between the germline ends. The CDR3 loop spans 12 amino acids. Germline CDR1 is PRHDT and CDR2 is FYEKMQ (reference sequence). Full variable domain (rest looked up from reference TRBV13 and TRBJ2-7): AAGVIQSPRHLIKEKRETATLKCYPIPRHDTVYWYQQGPGQDPQFLISFYEKMQSDKGSIPDRFSAQQFSDYHSELNMSSLELGDSALYFCASSSTGYEQYFGPGTRLTVT.

CDR3 coding DNA: TGTGCCAGCAGTCCCCCGGGACTTCTTGGGGCCAACGTCCTGACTTTC. Its protein product is CASSPPGLLGANVLTF. The chain links TRBV28 to TRBJ2-6; D is perhaps TRBD2 (6 bases). V dropped 5 bases and J dropped 3 bases, with 14 bases sitting between them. Per the germline V gene, CDR1 is MDHEN and CDR2 is SYDVKM. This CDR3 is 16 amino acids long.

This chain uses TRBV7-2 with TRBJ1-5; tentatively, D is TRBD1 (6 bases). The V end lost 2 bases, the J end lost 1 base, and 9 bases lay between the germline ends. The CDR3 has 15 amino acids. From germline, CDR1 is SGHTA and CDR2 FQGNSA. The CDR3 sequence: CASSLSGASNQPQHF. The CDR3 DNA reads TGTGCCAGCAGCTTATCAGGGGCGAGCAATCAGCCCCAGCATTTT.

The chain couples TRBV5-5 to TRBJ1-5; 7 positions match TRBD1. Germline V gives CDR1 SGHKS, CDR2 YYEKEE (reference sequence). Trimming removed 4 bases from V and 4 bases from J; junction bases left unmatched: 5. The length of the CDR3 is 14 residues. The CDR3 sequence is CASSGAQGNQPQHF. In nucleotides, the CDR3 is TGTGCCAGCAGCGGAGCACAGGGGAATCAGCCCCAGCATTTT.

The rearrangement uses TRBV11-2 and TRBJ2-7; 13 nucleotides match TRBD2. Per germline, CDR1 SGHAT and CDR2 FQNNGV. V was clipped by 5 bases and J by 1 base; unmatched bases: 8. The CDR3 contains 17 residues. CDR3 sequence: CASSDFGTSGISYEQYF. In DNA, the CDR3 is TGTGCCAGCAGCGACTTCGGGACTAGCGGGATTTCCTACGAGCAGTACTTC.

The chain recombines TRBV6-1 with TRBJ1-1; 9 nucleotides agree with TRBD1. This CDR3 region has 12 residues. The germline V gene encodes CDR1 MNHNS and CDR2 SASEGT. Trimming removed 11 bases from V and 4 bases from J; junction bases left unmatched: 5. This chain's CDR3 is CAGLTGGTEAFF. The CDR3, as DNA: TGTGCCGGACTGACAGGGGGCACTGAAGCTTTCTTT.

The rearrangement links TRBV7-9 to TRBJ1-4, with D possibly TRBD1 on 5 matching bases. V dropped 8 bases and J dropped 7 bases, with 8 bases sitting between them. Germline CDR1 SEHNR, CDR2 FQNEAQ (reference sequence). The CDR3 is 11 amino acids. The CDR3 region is CASGGSEKLFF. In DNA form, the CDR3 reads TGTGCCAGCGGGGGGTCTGAAAAACTGTTTTTT.

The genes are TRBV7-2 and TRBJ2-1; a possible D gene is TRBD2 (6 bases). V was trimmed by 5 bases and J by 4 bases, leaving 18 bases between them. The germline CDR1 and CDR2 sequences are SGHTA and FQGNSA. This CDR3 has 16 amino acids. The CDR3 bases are TGTGCCAGCAGCCCCGGGGGTTGGCCGAAATACAATGAGCAGTTCTTC. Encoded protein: CASSPGGWPKYNEQFF. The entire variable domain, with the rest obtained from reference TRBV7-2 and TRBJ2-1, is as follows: GAGVSQSPSNKVTEKGKDVELRCDPISGHTALYWYRQSLGQGLEFLIYFQGNSAPDKSGLPSDRFSAERTGGSVSTLTIQRTQQEDSAVYLCASSPGGWPKYNEQFFGPGTRLTVL.

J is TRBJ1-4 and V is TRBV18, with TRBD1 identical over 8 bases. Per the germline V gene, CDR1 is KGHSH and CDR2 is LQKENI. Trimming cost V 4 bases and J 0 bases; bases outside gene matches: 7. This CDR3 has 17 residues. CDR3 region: CASSRRDRGTTNEKLFF. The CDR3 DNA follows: TGTGCCAGCTCACGGCGAGACAGGGGCACAACTAATGAAAAACTGTTTTTT.

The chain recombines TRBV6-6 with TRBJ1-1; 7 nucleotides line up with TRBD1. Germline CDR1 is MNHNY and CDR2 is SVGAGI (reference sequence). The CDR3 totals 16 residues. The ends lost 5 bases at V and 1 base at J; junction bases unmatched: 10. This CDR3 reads CASSAGKGATNTEAFF. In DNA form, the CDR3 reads TGTGCCAGCAGTGCAGGGAAGGGGGCGACGAACACTGAAGCTTTCTTT.